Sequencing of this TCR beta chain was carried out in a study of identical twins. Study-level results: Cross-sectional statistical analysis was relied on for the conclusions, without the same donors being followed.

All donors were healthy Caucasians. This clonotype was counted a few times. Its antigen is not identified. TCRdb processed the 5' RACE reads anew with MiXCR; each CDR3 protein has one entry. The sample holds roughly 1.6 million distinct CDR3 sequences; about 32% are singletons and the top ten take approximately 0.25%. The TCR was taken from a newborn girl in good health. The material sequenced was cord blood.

The CDR3 region has the DNA TGTGCCATCAGTGAGTGGATGACAGGGAAAGGGGGAGGCGAGACCCAGTACTTC. It codes for CAISEWMTGKGGGETQYF. The chain employs TRBV10-3 and TRBJ2-5; perhaps TRBD1 as D (7 bases). V lost 1 base and J lost 5, with 23 bases in between. The CDR3 has 18 residues. Germline V gene data show CDR1 as ENHRY and CDR2 as SYGVKD.